A selection of T cell receptor beta chains follows, all from one sample in a study of T cell repertoires in aging, cancer and after chemotherapy. Using its own MiXCR run on the multiplex PCR reads, TCRdb lists one record per CDR3 protein. The table has just under 5,000 distinct CDR3 sequences, approximately 30% seen once. Sequencing was carried out using blood. These receptors were collected from a human donor with a blood cancer. Each CDR3 is given with its conserved first and last residue. Fields, in order: V gene, clone size, J gene, D gene, CDR3 protein, CDR3 DNA. The D gene is left open where the match is weak. Clone size, where shown, is once, few, many, or a class for clones that have expanded.

V gene: TRBV30
clone size: NA
J gene: TRBJ1-1
D gene: NA
CDR3 protein: CAWSRAAKPSEAFF
CDR3 DNA: TGTGCCTGGAGTAGAGCTGCCAAACCGAGTGAAGCTTTCTTT

V gene: TRBV5-5
clone size: NA
J gene: TRBJ2-2
D gene: NA
CDR3 protein: CASSPVGLSNTGELFF
CDR3 DNA: TGTGCCAGCAGCCCGGTCGGGCTCTCAAACACCGGGGAGCTGTTTTTT

V gene: TRBV5-6
clone size: medium-sized
J gene: TRBJ2-3
D gene: TRBD2
CDR3 protein: CASSLTSVGADTQYF
CDR3 DNA: TGTGCCAGCAGCTTGACTAGCGTAGGAGCAGATACGCAGTATTTT

V gene: TRBV6-2/TRBV6-3
clone size: few
J gene: TRBJ2-1
D gene: NA
CDR3 protein: CASRQGGATSYNEQFF
CDR3 DNA: TGTGCCAGCAGGCAGGGGGGGGCGACGTCCTACAATGAGCAGTTCTTC

V gene: TRBV28
clone size: NA
J gene: TRBJ1-4
D gene: TRBD1
CDR3 protein: CASSPPGQGREKLFF
CDR3 DNA: TGTGCCAGCAGCCCACCGGGACAGGGCCGCGAAAAACTGTTTTTT

V gene: TRBV30
clone size: NA
J gene: TRBJ1-1
D gene: NA
CDR3 protein: CAWRWAGTEAFF
CDR3 DNA: TGTGCCTGGAGGTGGGCAGGCACTGAAGCTTTCTTT

V gene: TRBV13
clone size: NA
J gene: TRBJ1-5
D gene: NA
CDR3 protein: CASSRAYSNQPQHF
CDR3 DNA: TGTGCCAGCAGCCGGGCTTATAGCAATCAGCCCCAGCATTTT

V gene: TRBV6-5
clone size: medium-sized
J gene: TRBJ2-3
D gene: NA
CDR3 protein: CASSYRGFGEYTDTQYF
CDR3 DNA: TGTGCCAGCAGTTACCGGGGCTTCGGAGAATACACAGATACGCAGTATTTT

V gene: TRBV20-1
clone size: NA
J gene: TRBJ2-7
D gene: NA
CDR3 protein: CSARNPQGSYEQYF
CDR3 DNA: TGCAGTGCTAGAAATCCACAAGGGTCCTACGAGCAGTACTTC

V gene: TRBV6-5
clone size: NA
J gene: TRBJ1-5
D gene: NA
CDR3 protein: CASRERSETVRRNQPQHF
CDR3 DNA: TGTGCCAGCAGAGAAAGATCGGAGACTGTCCGCAGAAATCAGCCCCAGCATTTT

V gene: TRBV6-5
clone size: medium-sized
J gene: TRBJ1-4
D gene: TRBD1
CDR3 protein: CASSQQGYEKLFF
CDR3 DNA: TGTGCCAGCAGTCAACAGGGGTATGAAAAACTGTTTTTT

V gene: TRBV5-6
clone size: medium-sized
J gene: TRBJ2-3
D gene: TRBD2
CDR3 protein: CASSFTSGGISTDTQYF
CDR3 DNA: TGTGCCAGCAGCTTCACCAGCGGGGGGATTAGCACAGATACGCAGTATTTT

V gene: TRBV2
clone size: NA
J gene: TRBJ1-2
D gene: NA
CDR3 protein: CASSEEANYGYTF
CDR3 DNA: TGTGCCAGCAGTGAAGAGGCGAACTATGGCTACACCTTC

V gene: TRBV19
clone size: few
J gene: TRBJ2-2
D gene: NA
CDR3 protein: CGAGTGELFF
CDR3 DNA: TGCGGGGCCGGCACCGGGGAGCTGTTTTTT

V gene: TRBV27
clone size: NA
J gene: TRBJ1-1
D gene: TRBD1
CDR3 protein: CASKQDRGINTEAFF
CDR3 DNA: TGTGCCAGCAAGCAAGACAGGGGGATTAACACTGAAGCTTTCTTT

V gene: TRBV5-1
clone size: NA
J gene: TRBJ2-1
D gene: NA
CDR3 protein: CASSRELGPLNEQFF
CDR3 DNA: TGCGCCAGCAGTCGCGAGCTGGGGCCCCTCAATGAGCAGTTCTTC

V gene: TRBV6-1
clone size: few
J gene: TRBJ1-2
D gene: NA
CDR3 protein: CASSYGDWGYTF
CDR3 DNA: TGTGCCAGCAGTTACGGGGATTGGGGCTACACCTTC